These 24 T cell receptor beta chains share one sample of origin, sequenced in a study of neurological immune-mediated disorders. MiXCR was run by TCRdb on the 5' RACE reads, yielding one entry per CDR3 protein. The table has about 59,000 distinct CDR3 sequences, around 3.5% seen once. The sample taken for sequencing was PBMCs. The receptors shown here come from a woman in her thirties with multiple sclerosis.

This clonotype has only a few counts. The chain recombines TRBV20-1 with TRBJ2-7; 8 positions agree with TRBD2. The germline V gene encodes CDR1 DFQATT and CDR2 SNEGSKA (reference sequence). With 3 bases clipped from V and 12 bases from J, the junction kept 13 bases outside the gene matches. The CDR3 length is 13 residues. CDR3 protein: CSARIPGLVKLYF. CDR3 nucleotide sequence: TGCAGTGCTAGGATCCCGGGACTAGTAAAACTGTACTTC.

The rearrangement joins TRBV7-9 to TRBJ2-1; 11 positions agree with TRBD2. The trim removed 2 bases at V and 6 bases at J, leaving 3 bases unmatched. Germline V gene data show CDR1 as SEHNR and CDR2 as FQNEAQ (reference sequence). The CDR3 sequence is 15 residues long. The CDR3 region is CASSLQLAGANEQFF. The CDR3 bases are TGTGCCAGCAGCTTACAACTAGCGGGAGCCAATGAGCAGTTCTTC.

This clonotype was picked up many times. CDR3 protein: CASSFKSGAAYEQYF. The CDR3 DNA reads TGTGCCAGCAGTTTCAAGTCAGGGGCGGCCTACGAGCAGTACTTC. This chain uses TRBV12-3 or TRBV12-4 with TRBJ2-7; D perhaps matches TRBD1 (6 bases). V was trimmed by 3 bases and J by 2 bases, leaving 14 bases between them. The CDR3 consists of 15 residues.

This clonotype was picked up many times. V gene TRBV20-1 combines with J gene TRBJ1-3, with no clear D. CDR1 and CDR2 (germline): DFQATT, SNEGSKA (reference sequence). The CDR3 is 13 residues long. The V and J ends lost 3 bases and 4 bases respectively, with 10 bases between them. The CDR3 loop reads CSASVVGGNTIYF. CDR3 sequence (DNA): TGCAGTGCTAGTGTGGTAGGGGGAAACACCATATATTTT.

This clonotype was seen many times. The junction departs from the called germline gene at one end, perhaps through a read error. This rearrangement joins TRBV5-5 to TRBJ2-1; 8 bases are shared with TRBD2. Germline CDR1 and CDR2: SGHKS and YYEKEE (reference sequence). This CDR3 is built from 14 residues. The CDR3 protein is CASSLVDGSGVLVF. CDR3 in DNA: TGTGCCAGCAGCTTGGTGGATGGTAGCGGGGTCCTCGTATTC. The full variable domain, in which reference TRBV5-5 and TRBJ2-1 provide the parts outside the CDR3, is DAGVTQSPTHLIKTRGQQVTLRCSPISGHKSVSWYQQVLGQGPQFIFQYYEKEERGRGNFPDRFSARQFPNYSSELNVNALLLGDSALYLCASSLVDGSGVLVFGPGTRLTVL.

Ten or more counts support this clonotype. V usage is TRBV20-1 and J usage is TRBJ2-7; TRBD2 agrees at 10 bases. The CDR3 runs to 16 residues. Unmatched junction bases numbered 14, after V lost 3 bases and J lost 6 bases. Per the germline V gene, CDR1 is DFQATT and CDR2 is SNEGSKA (reference sequence). The CDR3 DNA is TGCAGTGCTAGTTACGGGCTAGCGGGAGTGGGAGCCGAGCAGTACTTC. This gives the protein CSASYGLAGVGAEQYF.

This clonotype showed up many times. V gene TRBV11-2 combines with J gene TRBJ2-5; D may be TRBD1 (5 bases). Trimming cost V 2 bases and J 3 bases, with 7 bases left between them. Germline-derived CDR1 and CDR2 are SGHAT and FQNNGV. The CDR3 has 13 amino acids. The CDR3 DNA reads TGTGCCAGCAGCTTAATGACAGAAGAGACCCAGTACTTC. It specifies CASSLMTEETQYF.

This clonotype has ten or more counts. The V and J genes are TRBV20-1 and TRBJ2-5, with 11 bases lining up with TRBD2. The CDR3 runs 14 residues. The junction had 10 bases not matched to a gene; V was cut back by 6 bases and J by 7 bases. The germline gives CDR1 DFQATT, CDR2 SNEGSKA (reference sequence). CDR3 sequence (DNA): TGCAGTGCGGTGACTAGCGGGGCGACAGGGACCCAGTACTTC. Translating it yields CSAVTSGATGTQYF.

The chain couples TRBV28 to TRBJ2-7; possible D gene TRBD1, 6 bases. Germline-derived CDR1 and CDR2 are MDHEN and SYDVKM. The CDR3 loop spans 14 amino acids. Deletions cut 5 bases from V and 7 bases from J, with 18 bases between. Here the CDR3 reads CASSLTGFSEEQYF. The CDR3 coding sequence is TGTGCCAGCAGTCTGACAGGTTTCTCAGAAGAGCAGTACTTC. The full variable domain, in which reference TRBV28 and TRBJ2-7 provide the parts outside the CDR3, is DVKVTQSSRYLVKRTGEKVFLECVQDMDHENMFWYRQDPGLGLRLIYFSYDVKMKEKGDIPEGYSVSREKKERFSLILESASTNQTSMYLCASSLTGFSEEQYFGPGTRLTVT.

This clonotype was observed at least ten times. The V call is TRBV20-1, the J call TRBJ2-5, with 7 bases matching TRBD1. Germline V gives CDR1 DFQATT, CDR2 SNEGSKA (reference sequence). V shed 6 bases, J shed 2 bases, and the junction held 9 bases outside the gene matches. This CDR3 comprises 14 residues. In DNA form, the CDR3 reads TGCAGTGCCCGGTTGGGACAGTTACAAGAGACCCAGTACTTC. As protein: CSARLGQLQETQYF.

This clonotype was detected many times. J is TRBJ1-5 and V is TRBV6-1; no definite D call. The CDR3 sequence is 13 residues long. Trimming left V 8 bases short and J 0 bases short, with 8 bases between. Germline values: CDR1 MNHNS, CDR2 SASEGT. CDR3 loop: CASRGYSNQPQHF. The CDR3 region has the DNA TGTGCCAGCCGGGGATATAGCAATCAGCCCCAGCATTTT.

This clonotype appeared many times. The rearrangement uses TRBV5-1 and TRBJ2-1; the D call may be TRBD1 or TRBD2 (5 bases each). Germline assignment: CDR1 SGHRS and CDR2 YFSETQ. V was clipped by 4 bases and J by 6 bases, with 5 bases between them. The CDR3 has 11 residues. In DNA, the CDR3 is TGCGCCAGCAGCGGGGGCAATGAGCAGTTCTTC. Amino acid sequence: CASSGGNEQFF.

This clonotype showed up just a few times. A read error is likely, as this CDR3 ends without the conserved phenylalanine or tryptophan. V and J are TRBV12-3 or TRBV12-4 and TRBJ2-4, with D unresolved. This CDR3 is 16 amino acids long. V lost 5 bases and J 0 bases, leaving 14 bases between the germline ends. The CDR3 DNA reads as TGTGCCAGCAGTCCCCCGGGTGCTCTAGCCAAAAACATTCAGTACTTA. Translation: CASSPPGALAKNIQYL.

This clonotype came up many times. The chain joins TRBV11-2 to TRBJ1-2, with D maybe TRBD1 (6 bases). Germline assignment: CDR1 SGHAT and CDR2 FQNNGV. V gave up 5 bases and J gave up 5 bases, with 15 bases separating them. This CDR3 has 14 residues. The DNA for the CDR3 is TGTGCCAGCAGCGAGAGGGGGGATGGGTATGGCTACACCTTC. This encodes CASSERGDGYGYTF. The whole variable domain, filled in from reference TRBV11-2 and TRBJ1-2, reads EAGVAQSPRYKIIEKRQSVAFWCNPISGHATLYWYQQILGQGPKLLIQFQNNGVVDDSQLPKDRFSAERLKGVDSTLKIQPAKLEDSAVYLCASSERGDGYGYTFGSGTRLTVV.

With respect to this clonotype: This clone may be a read error of a much larger clone one base away. The chain recombines TRBV10-3 with TRBJ1-2; no definite D call. CDR3 size: 13 residues. With 8 bases removed from V and 5 bases from J, the gap between germline ends came to 15 bases. The germline CDR1 and CDR2 sequences are ENHRY and SYGVKD. The CDR3 sequence: CAIGSEREYGYTF. The CDR3, as DNA: TGTGCCATCGGCTCAGAAAGAGAATATGGCTACACCTTC.

This clonotype was seen at least ten times. The chain couples TRBV7-2 to TRBJ2-3, with TRBD2 matching 7 bases. Germline V gene lookup returns CDR1 SGHTA and CDR2 FQGNSA. V lost 5 bases and J lost 5; bases outside the gene matches: 7. CDR3 length: 14 residues. CDR3 protein: CASSRNTGGDTQYF. The DNA of the CDR3 is TGTGCCAGCAGCCGTAATACGGGGGGAGATACGCAGTATTTT.

This clonotype was seen at least ten times. The chain links TRBV18 to TRBJ1-1, with unresolved D. This CDR3 is 16 amino acids long. Trimming left V 3 bases short and J 0 bases short, with 14 bases between. The germline V gene has CDR1 KGHSH and CDR2 LQKENI. The CDR3 loop reads CASSPSLVVLNTEAFF. The CDR3 nucleotides read TGTGCCAGCTCACCGTCCCTCGTTGTGTTGAACACTGAAGCTTTCTTT.

Ten or more counts support this clonotype. The chain joins TRBV12-3 or TRBV12-4 to TRBJ1-2; D ambiguous. The CDR3 consists of 12 residues. Trimming shortened V by 7 bases and J by 13 bases, and 19 bases separated the two germline ends. This CDR3 is CASTILPREGTF. The DNA for the CDR3 is TGTGCCAGCACCATCCTACCCAGAGAAGGCACCTTC.

Many counts were recorded for this clonotype. The chain has TRBV20-1 and TRBJ1-3, with 7 bases aligning to TRBD1. CDR1 DFQATT and CDR2 SNEGSKA come from the germline V gene (reference sequence). After removal of 6 bases from V and 0 bases from J, the junction contained 5 bases not matched to a gene. This CDR3 has 14 residues. The CDR3, as DNA: TGCAGTGCGAGACAGGGACTCTCTGGAAACACCATATATTTT. Protein sequence: CSARQGLSGNTIYF.

The sample holds many counts of this clonotype. A junction end diverges from the germline sequence, so it may reflect a read error. V is TRBV7-7 and J is TRBJ2-5; no reliable D call. This CDR3 region has 13 residues. The V gene's germline CDR1 is SSHAT and CDR2 FNYEAQ (reference sequence). DNA for the CDR3: TGTGCTAGCAGCTTATCCCCTCAAGAGACCCAGTACTTC. It yields the protein CASSLSPQETQYF.

This clonotype was recorded many times. J is TRBJ2-2 and V is TRBV11-2, with D tentatively TRBD2 (6 bases). Germline lookup yields CDR1 SGHAT and CDR2 FQNNGV. The CDR3 runs 14 residues. Trimming took off 5 bases at V and 8 bases at J, with 15 bases between the two ends. CDR3 protein: CASSPRELPGELFF. The DNA for the CDR3 is TGTGCCAGCAGCCCCCGGGAGCTCCCTGGGGAGCTGTTTTTT.

The V gene is TRBV5-6, the J gene TRBJ2-2; tentative D call: TRBD1 (5 bases). The V and J ends lost 1 base and 5 bases respectively, with 18 bases between them. The CDR3 is 17 residues long. Germline V gives CDR1 SGHDT, CDR2 YYEEEE. CDR3 nucleotide sequence: TGTGCCAGCAGCTTGAAGGCCGGGCAGGGAATTACCGGGGAGCTGTTTTTT. Translated: CASSLKAGQGITGELFF.

In its sample, this clonotype was seen many times. The chain recombines TRBV9 with TRBJ2-3, with 7 positions matching TRBD1. The V and J ends lost 0 bases and 4 bases, in that order; junction bases with no gene match: 5. There are 15 residues in the CDR3. The germline gives CDR1 SGDLS, CDR2 YYNGEE. The DNA of the CDR3 is TGTGCCAGCAGCGTAGTGGGGACAGCGGCAGATACGCAGTATTTT. Encoded protein: CASSVVGTAADTQYF.

The sample holds many counts of this clonotype. The chain employs TRBV20-1 and TRBJ1-5, with TRBD1 matching over 7 bases. From germline, CDR1 is DFQATT and CDR2 SNEGSKA (reference sequence). Trimming removed 3 bases from V and 6 bases from J; junction bases left unmatched: 8. CDR3 length: 14 residues. CDR3 in DNA: TGCAGTGCTAGGAAAAGACAGGGTAGTCAGCCCCAGCATTTT. Its translation: CSARKRQGSQPQHF.